These T cell receptor beta chains were read from a single sample in a study of read filtering for tumor transcriptome and immune sequencing. TCRdb itself ran the reads through MiXCR, one entry per CDR3 protein. The repertoire holds about 41,000 distinct CDR3 sequences, with 13% as singletons. Sequenced material: a population of CD138-negative cells sorted from bone marrow. All receptors derive from a donor at least 40 years old with multiple myeloma. Both conserved end residues are part of each CDR3. D genes are given only for firm matches. The size field is filled for only some rows; it gives once, few, many or a size class.

size	V	J	D	length	CDR3	DNA
many	TRBV29-1	TRBJ2-1	.	16	CSVEDFRAPSYNEQFF	TGCAGCGTTGAAGATTTCAGGGCCCCATCCTACAATGAGCAGTTCTTC
few	TRBV11-1	TRBJ2-2	.	13	CASWSSRTGELFF	TGTGCCAGCTGGTCTAGCCGTACCGGGGAGCTGTTTTTT
many	TRBV29-1	TRBJ2-3	.	8	CSAEEALF	TGCAGCGCTGAAGAAGCCCTTTTT
many	TRBV12-5	TRBJ2-7	.	12	CASGLWGYEQYF	TGTGCTAGTGGTTTGTGGGGGTACGAGCAGTACTTC
many	TRBV24-1	TRBJ2-1	.	16	CATRSSPGGSYNEQFF	TGTGCCACCAGGTCGTCCCCAGGGGGGTCCTACAATGAGCAGTTCTTC
many	TRBV13	TRBJ2-6	TRBD2	21	CASSFRHRGLAGAGGANVLTF	TGTGCCAGCAGCTTTCGCCACCGGGGACTAGCGGGAGCAGGCGGGGCCAACGTCCTGACTTTC
.	TRBV18	TRBJ2-3	.	15	CASSPPSRISDTRYF	TGTGCCAGCTCACCACCTAGCAGGATCTCAGATACGCGGTATTTT
many	TRBV11-2	TRBJ2-7	.	11	CASSHGSEQYF	TGTGCCAGCAGCCATGGTTCCGAGCAGTACTTC
.	TRBV24-1	TRBJ2-7	TRBD1	17	CATSDPKTGGAYNEQYF	TGTGCCACTAGTGATCCCAAGACAGGGGGCGCCTACAATGAGCAGTACTTC
.	TRBV4-2	TRBJ2-1	TRBD2	17	CASSQEALAGVWNEQLF	TGTGCCAGCAGCCAAGAAGCCCTAGCGGGAGTGTGGAATGAGCAGCTCTTC
.	TRBV5-1	TRBJ1-4	.	15	CASSVGAAANEKLFF	TGCGCCAGCAGCGTTGGGGCCGCGGCTAATGAAAAACTGTTTTTT
medium-sized	TRBV30	TRBJ2-1	TRBD2	18	CAWSGVTSGRGVHNEQFF	TGTGCCTGGAGTGGGGTTACTAGCGGGAGGGGAGTACACAATGAGCAGTTCTTC
.	TRBV27	TRBJ2-5	TRBD2	15	CASSLDSRGGETQYF	TGTGCCAGCAGTTTGGACTCACGGGGGGGAGAGACCCAGTACTTC
many	TRBV4-1	TRBJ1-1	.	17	CASSQDRGGLRNTEAFF	TGCGCCAGCAGCCAAGATCGGGGGGGATTGCGAAACACTGAAGCTTTCTTT